The clone carrying this T cell receptor beta chain appeared a few times. The antigen is not known. Unique molecular identifiers were built into the TCRbeta library. MiXCR was run by TCRdb on the PCR reads, yielding one entry per CDR3 protein. This sample has hundreds of thousands of distinct CDR3 sequences, with 10% to 15% found just once. This sample was included in a study of T-cell reconstitution after alpha-beta-depleted transplantation in children. General study findings and limits: T-cell numbers and diversity one year post-transplant derived largely from freshly generated T cells. Reportedly, roughly two months post-transplant, alpha-beta T cells arose from several hundred expanded graft clones.

The CDR3 is 13 amino acids. V lost 5 bases and J lost 6, with 11 bases in between. The source was PBMCs, mostly from graft donor cells, collected 360 days after TCRalphabeta/CD19-depleted stem cell transplant. The genes are TRBV12-3 or TRBV12-4 and TRBJ1-5; D not resolved. This clonotype was sampled from a male patient between 10 and 17 years old who had a stem cell transplant for acute myeloid leukemia, so the T cells may come from the graft donor. CDR3 loop: CASSPLLSQPQHF. The CDR3 DNA is TGTGCCAGCAGTCCCCTCCTGAGTCAGCCCCAGCATTTT.